This record looks at one T cell receptor (beta chain) sequence and its context. For the second PCR, which ran for about 6 to 11 cycles, a sample-barcoded 5' primer and a J-beta primer mix were used. TCRdb processed the 5' RACE reads anew with MiXCR; each CDR3 protein has one entry. The profile shows around 800,000 distinct CDR3 sequences, 60% to 80% of them singletons. This sample is drawn from a study of blood T cells in healthy people across ages. The receptor comes from a young man in good health. The sequenced material came from blood.

CDR3 in amino acids: CASSKSASDPYEQYF. The CDR3 DNA follows: TGCGCCAGCAGCAAATCGGCCAGCGATCCCTACGAGCAGTACTTC. The rearrangement links TRBV5-1 to TRBJ2-7; D gene ambiguous. Germline V gene sequence: CDR1 SGHRS, CDR2 YFSETQ. Trimming cost V 4 bases and J 2 bases, with 16 bases left between them. This CDR3 region has 15 residues.